Listed below are T cell receptor beta chains from one sample, sequenced in a study of siplizumab effects on memory and regulatory T cells. TCRdb keeps only in-frame clones here, not all; method: immunoSEQ multiplex PCR. The table lists fewer than 100,000 clones, 95% of them singletons. The sample taken for sequencing was CD8+ T cells sorted from blood. These receptors all stem from a human donor in good health. Both conserved end residues are part of each CDR3. A D gene is named only where the DNA matches it firmly. For some rows the clone size is stated as once, few or many, or as a class when expanded; others skip it.

j_call clone_size d_call cdr3_length v_call cdr3_nt cdr3_aa
TRBJ2-5 . . 15 TRBV7-2 TGTGCCAGCAGCTCAATAGGCGGGCCTCAAGAGACCCAGTACTTC CASSSIGGPQETQYF
TRBJ2-5 . . 12 TRBV6-1 TGTGCCAGCAGTGAGGTCGTAGAGACCCAGTACTTC CASSEVVETQYF
TRBJ1-4 . TRBD1 16 TRBV10-3 TGTGCCATCAGTGACACCTTCGGACAGGTTAATGAAAAACTGTTTTTT CAISDTFGQVNEKLFF
TRBJ1-5 . . 14 TRBV6-5 TGTGCCAGCAGTTACAGGGAGGGCAATCAGCCCCAGCATTTT CASSYREGNQPQHF
TRBJ1-6 . . 14 TRBV7-6 TGTGCCAGCAGCTCCGGCAGGGACAATTCACCCCTCCACTTT CASSSGRDNSPLHF
TRBJ2-2 . . 17 TRBV5-1 TGCGCCAGCAGCCCCTCCCTCGAAGGGCGGGAAAGCGGGGAGCTGTTTTTT CASSPSLEGRESGELFF
TRBJ2-7 . . 13 TRBV11-2 TGTGCCAGCAGCTTTGAGCCAGCCAACGAGCAGTACTTC CASSFEPANEQYF
TRBJ2-7 once . 13 TRBV11-2 TGTGCCAGCAGCTTAGAACCTGCCTACGAGCAGTACTTC CASSLEPAYEQYF
TRBJ2-1 once . 12 TRBV6-1 TGTGCCAGCAGCGGCACAGGGTTAGAGCAGTTCTTC CASSGTGLEQFF
TRBJ2-1 . TRBD2 15 TRBV15 TGTGCCACCAGCAGACAGCGGGAGCACTACAATGAGCAGTTCTTC CATSRQREHYNEQFF
TRBJ2-7 few . 15 TRBV2 TGTGCCAGCAGCAGGGCTAGCGCTACGAGGATTGAGCAGTACTTC CASSRASATRIEQYF
TRBJ2-3 . . 13 TRBV29-1 TGCAGCGGGGGGGAGCGGGGCACAGATACGCAGTATTTT CSGGERGTDTQYF
TRBJ2-4 . TRBD2 19 TRBV7-2 TGTGCCAGCAGCTTACGCCTAGCGGCCCCCGCCGACGCCAAAAACATTCAGTACTTC CASSLRLAAPADAKNIQYF
TRBJ2-1 . TRBD2 15 TRBV19 TGTGCCAGTAGTAAGACTAGCGGGGCCAGCATTGAGCAGTTCTTC CASSKTSGASIEQFF
TRBJ2-3 once TRBD1 16 TRBV5-1 TGCGCCAGCAGCCTACGGACAGGGATTAGCACAGATACGCAGTATTTT CASSLRTGISTDTQYF
TRBJ2-7 once . 13 TRBV27 TGTGCCAGCAGTTTATCTAGGGTTCACGAGCAGTACTTC CASSLSRVHEQYF
TRBJ1-1 . TRBD1 14 TRBV9 TGTGCCAGCAGCTACCAGGGGGCCGGCACTGAAGCTTTCTTT CASSYQGAGTEAFF
TRBJ2-3 . TRBD2 16 TRBV15 TGTGCCACCAGCAGAGAGGTAGCGGGAGGGTTAGATACGCAGTATTTT CATSREVAGGLDTQYF
TRBJ2-1 . TRBD2 16 TRBV5-6 TGTGCCAGCAGCTTGGGACTAGCGGGGTCCTACAATGAGCAGTTCTTC CASSLGLAGSYNEQFF
TRBJ1-1 few . 12 TRBV19 TGTGCCAGTAGTATAGGTGAGGGAGAAGCTTTCTTT CASSIGEGEAFF
TRBJ2-3 . TRBD2 15 TRBV11-2 TGTGCCAGCAGCTTAAGGAGCGGGAGGACAGATACGCAGTATTTT CASSLRSGRTDTQYF
TRBJ2-7 once . 12 TRBV7-2 TGTGCCAGCAGCTTAGTCTCCTACGAGCAGTACTTC CASSLVSYEQYF
TRBJ1-5 many . 15 TRBV5-8 TGTGCCAGCAGCTTGGACGGACATAGCAATCAGCCCCAGCATTTT CASSLDGHSNQPQHF
TRBJ2-1 . . 11 TRBV7-3 TGTGCCAGCAGCCCTGGGGATGAGCAGTTCTTC CASSPGDEQFF
TRBJ1-6 . TRBD1 16 TRBV9 TGTGCCAGCAGCGTAGGATTGTCGCAGGGGGGTTCACCCCTCCACTTT CASSVGLSQGGSPLHF
TRBJ1-4 few . 15 TRBV15 TGTGCCACCAGCAGAGGTGGGGGTGCTAATGAAAAACTGTTTTTT CATSRGGGANEKLFF
TRBJ2-7 . . 13 TRBV2 TGTGCCAGCAGCCCAGACAGTAGCTACGAGCAGTACTTC CASSPDSSYEQYF
TRBJ2-7 . . 12 TRBV5-6 TGTGCCAGCAGCTTGGTCAGCCGGGAGCAGTACTTC CASSLVSREQYF
TRBJ2-7 . TRBD1 15 TRBV7-9 TGTGCCAGCAGCGCCCCCGGACAGGTAACCTACGAGCAGTACTTC CASSAPGQVTYEQYF
TRBJ2-4 . . 15 TRBV10-3 TGTGCCATCAGTCAACGGGAGTTTGGGAAAAACATTCAGTACTTC CAISQREFGKNIQYF
TRBJ2-7 . TRBD1 14 TRBV2 TGTGCCAGCAGGGACCTCCGACAGGGATACGAGCAGTACTTC CASRDLRQGYEQYF
TRBJ2-1 . . 13 TRBV5-1 TGCGCCAGCAGACAGGTCGCCTACAATGAGCAGTTCTTC CASRQVAYNEQFF
TRBJ2-1 . . 13 TRBV5-6 TGTGCCAGCAGCTTGGGGGCGCGGAATGAGCAGTTCTTC CASSLGARNEQFF
TRBJ2-7 . TRBD2 15 TRBV14 TGTGCCAGCAGCGAAACTAGCGGGAGTACGCACGAGCAGTACTTC CASSETSGSTHEQYF
TRBJ2-7 . . 11 TRBV28 TGTGCCAGCAGTTTCAGCGACGAGCAGTACTTC CASSFSDEQYF
TRBJ2-1 medium-sized TRBD1 12 TRBV5-8 TGTGCCAGCGGGACAGGGGGTCGGGAGCAGTTCTTC CASGTGGREQFF
TRBJ2-7 . . 15 TRBV25-1 TGTGCCAGCAGTGACATAGGGCAGTCCGGTTTCGAGCAGTACTTC CASSDIGQSGFEQYF
TRBJ2-7 . . 14 TRBV19 TGTGCCAGTAGTCCCGGAAGCGGTGCCTACGGGCAGTACTTC CASSPGSGAYGQYF
TRBJ2-1 . . 15 TRBV19 TGTGCCAGTAGTATGGCGGGGAGCTCCTACAATGAGCAGTTCTTC CASSMAGSSYNEQFF
TRBJ2-2 . . 14 TRBV13 TGTGCCAGCTCCGGGGCCGGGGCCACCGGGGAGCTGTTTTTT CASSGAGATGELFF
TRBJ2-3 . . 15 TRBV5-4 TGTGCCAGCAGCTTGGAGGGCCGAGGGGGAGATACGCAGTATTTT CASSLEGRGGDTQYF
TRBJ2-3 once . 15 TRBV19 TGTGCCAGTAAATCGCGGGATGGGAGCACAGATACGCAGTATTTT CASKSRDGSTDTQYF
TRBJ2-3 once . 11 TRBV9 TGTGCCAGCAGCACCACAGATACGCAGTATTTT CASSTTDTQYF
TRBJ2-5 once TRBD2 14 TRBV6-6 TGTGCCAGCAGAGAGAGCGGGAGTGGAGAGACCCAGTACTTC CASRESGSGETQYF
TRBJ2-7 . TRBD1 16 TRBV27 TGTGCCAGCAGTTTCCTTCCCGGGACAGGGACCTACGAGCAGTACTTC CASSFLPGTGTYEQYF
TRBJ1-2 . . 14 TRBV19 TGTGCCAGTAGTATCTCGACATATAACTATGGCTACACCTTC CASSISTYNYGYTF